One sample yielded the 14 T cell receptor beta chains listed below, sequenced in a study of identical twins. TCRdb reanalysed the 5' RACE reads using MiXCR and keeps one entry per CDR3 protein. The sample lists approximately 550,000 distinct CDR3 sequences; approximately 20% were seen once. These data also formed part of another study, on yellow fever vaccine responses in identical twins.

What was sequenced was CD4+ T cells sorted from blood. These receptor sequences come from a woman between 18 and 29 years old in good health.

A few counts support this clonotype. The V gene is TRBV12-3 or TRBV12-4, the J gene TRBJ2-1; D gene ambiguous. V gave up 5 bases and J gave up 6 bases, with 14 bases separating them. The CDR3 has 14 amino acids. The CDR3 is CASSPPLRANEQFF. CDR3 coding DNA: TGTGCCAGCAGTCCCCCCCTACGAGCCAATGAGCAGTTCTTC.

J is TRBJ2-3 and V is TRBV28; 11 positions match TRBD2. This CDR3 has 18 amino acids. The trim removed 5 bases at V and 6 bases at J, leaving 16 bases unmatched. Germline CDR1 MDHEN, CDR2 SYDVKM. For the CDR3, the DNA is TGTGCCAGCAGTCGCCTGGGACTAGCGGCGTCGTCGGCCGATACGCAGTATTTT. Translation: CASSRLGLAASSADTQYF. Based on the CDR3 plus reference TRBV28 and TRBJ2-3, the full variable domain is DVKVTQSSRYLVKRTGEKVFLECVQDMDHENMFWYRQDPGLGLRLIYFSYDVKMKEKGDIPEGYSVSREKKERFSLILESASTNQTSMYLCASSRLGLAASSADTQYFGPGTRLTVL.

This clonotype was detected only once. The rearrangement uses TRBV2 and TRBJ2-2; tentative D call: TRBD2 (5 bases). The CDR3 spans 14 residues. The germline gives CDR1 SNHLY, CDR2 FYNNEI. V shed 2 bases and J shed 7 bases, with 11 bases lying between them. In nucleotides, the CDR3 is TGTGCCAGCAGTGAAAGGCTAGCAAACGGGGAGCTGTTTTTT. Amino acids: CASSERLANGELFF. Full variable domain (rest looked up from reference TRBV2 and TRBJ2-2): EPEVTQTPSHQVTQMGQEVILRCVPISNHLYFYWYRQILGQKVEFLVSFYNNEISEKSEIFDDQFSVERPDGSNFTLKIRSTKLEDSAMYFCASSERLANGELFFGEGSRLTVL.

The chain couples TRBV12-3 or TRBV12-4 to TRBJ2-1; no clear D. The CDR3 consists of 15 residues. V lost 5 bases and J 6 bases, leaving 17 bases between the germline ends. The CDR3 region is CASSRSGEAFNEQFF. Here the CDR3 DNA reads TGTGCCAGCAGTAGGAGTGGTGAAGCTTTCAATGAGCAGTTCTTC.

This clonotype was counted between two and nine times. The chain recombines TRBV27 with TRBJ2-1; 13 nucleotides line up with TRBD2. Germline V gene sequence: CDR1 MNHEY, CDR2 SMNVEV (reference sequence). V was pared by 4 bases and J by 6 bases, with 3 bases of the junction left unmatched. This CDR3 is 15 amino acids long. As DNA, the CDR3 is TGTGCCAGCAGTTGGACTAGCGGGAGCCCCAATGAGCAGTTCTTC. Its translation is CASSWTSGSPNEQFF.

Only a few counts were recorded for this clonotype. The chain links TRBV28 to TRBJ1-5; tentatively, D is TRBD1 (6 bases). CDR3 length equals 16 residues. Germline V lookup: CDR1 MDHEN, CDR2 SYDVKM. Trimming took 4 bases from V and 1 from J, leaving 14 bases between them. This CDR3 reads CASSSRTVASNQPQHF. In nucleotides, the CDR3 is TGTGCCAGCAGTTCTCGGACAGTTGCAAGCAATCAGCCCCAGCATTTT.

The rearrangement links TRBV20-1 to TRBJ2-1, with D perhaps TRBD1 or TRBD2 (5 bases each). CDR1 is DFQATT, CDR2 SNEGSKA, per germline (reference sequence). This CDR3 spans 12 amino acids. The DNA of the CDR3 is TGCAGCGCCAGGGCGGCTAGCAGTGAGCAGTTCTTC. Amino acid sequence: CSARAASSEQFF.

This clonotype was seen a handful of times. V is TRBV25-1 and J is TRBJ2-1; 13 bases are shared with TRBD2. Germline V CDR1 and CDR2: MGHDK, SYGVNS. The CDR3 covers 18 residues. V trimming: 4 bases; J trimming: 0 bases; junction bases outside the gene matches: 6. The CDR3 sequence is CASSVGTSGVSSYNEQFF. Written as DNA, the CDR3 is TGTGCCAGCAGTGTCGGGACTAGCGGGGTTAGCTCCTACAATGAGCAGTTCTTC. The full variable domain, with the rest looked up from reference TRBV25-1 and TRBJ2-1, is EADIYQTPRYLVIGTGKKITLECSQTMGHDKMYWYQQDPGMELHLIHYSYGVNSTEKGDLSSESTVSRIRTEHFPLTLESARPSHTSQYLCASSVGTSGVSSYNEQFFGPGTRLTVL.

The V and J genes are TRBV20-1 and TRBJ2-7; TRBD1 is a possible D gene (5 bases). V lost 2 bases and J 6 bases, leaving 14 bases between the germline ends. This CDR3 contains 13 residues. CDR1 DFQATT and CDR2 SNEGSKA come from the germline V gene (reference sequence). The CDR3 DNA reads TGCAGTGCTAGAAGAACAGGAGAGCTCGAGCAGTACGTC. This sequence encodes CSARRTGELEQYV.

The V call is TRBV7-9, the J call TRBJ1-1; D gene unclear. CDR3 length equals 12 residues. V was pared by 5 bases and J by 6 bases, with 10 bases between. Germline CDR1 SEHNR, CDR2 FQNEAQ (reference sequence). This CDR3 reads CASSRPGSEAFF. The CDR3 DNA sequence: TGTGCCAGCAGCCGCCCGGGCTCTGAAGCTTTCTTT.

The chain couples TRBV19 to TRBJ2-1; TRBD2 agrees at 12 bases. Germline assignment: CDR1 LNHDA and CDR2 SQIVND (reference sequence). CDR3 size: 18 residues. Trimming cost V 1 base and J 5 bases; bases outside gene matches: 9. As DNA, the CDR3 is TGTGCCAGTAGTATAGGAGGATGGACTAGCGGGAAGAACAATGAGCAGTTCTTC. It encodes CASSIGGWTSGKNNEQFF.

V usage is TRBV12-3 or TRBV12-4 and J usage is TRBJ2-7, with no clear D. V lost 5 bases and J 2 bases, leaving 10 bases between the germline ends. There are 13 residues in the CDR3. CDR3 in amino acids: CASSDEDAYEQYF. In nucleotides, the CDR3 is TGTGCCAGCAGTGACGAGGATGCCTACGAGCAGTACTTC.

V gene TRBV18 combines with J gene TRBJ2-3; D is uncertain. The CDR3 is 13 residues long. Between the trimmed V and J ends, which lost 8 bases and 6 bases, there was a span of 15 bases. The germline V gene has CDR1 KGHSH and CDR2 LQKENI. The CDR3 loop is CASQPLGWDTQYF. The CDR3 nucleotides read TGTGCCAGCCAACCCCTAGGCTGGGATACGCAGTATTTT.

The V gene is TRBV6-1, the J gene TRBJ2-1, with TRBD1 as a possible D gene (6 bases). Germline loops: CDR1 MNHNS, CDR2 SASEGT. This CDR3 region has 16 residues. Trimming removed 7 bases at V and 0 bases at J, with 16 bases between. For the CDR3, the DNA is TGTGCCAGCACAAGTAGGGGGAGAGGCTCCTACAATGAGCAGTTCTTC. It translates to CASTSRGRGSYNEQFF.